The 10 T cell receptor beta chains listed next were all sequenced from one sample in a study of blood T cells in healthy people across ages. PCR was performed a second time for roughly 7 to 12 cycles using a sample-barcoded 5' primer and a J-beta primer mix. In TCRdb, the 5' RACE reads were re-called with MiXCR into one record per CDR3 protein. The top ten hold 15% to 19% of the sample, which has 590,000 or so distinct CDR3 sequences, approximately 30% seen once. Material for sequencing was blood. These TCRs come from a woman older than 75 in good health.

The sample holds many counts of this clonotype. The chain couples TRBV12-5 to TRBJ1-6; D not certain. The CDR3 loop spans 15 amino acids. Trimming removed 6 bases at V and 0 bases at J, with 9 bases between. Germline V gives CDR1 LGHNT, CDR2 FRNRAP. CDR3: CASGLGSSYNSPLHF. For the CDR3, the DNA is TGTGCTAGTGGCCTTGGGAGCTCCTATAATTCACCCCTCCACTTT.

Notes on this clonotype: The junction differs from germline at one of its ends, possibly a read error. This chain joins TRBV7-7 and TRBJ2-5; 10 nucleotides line up with TRBD2. The germline CDR1 and CDR2 sequences are SSHAT and FNYEAQ (reference sequence). The CDR3 is made up of 15 amino acids. The chain's CDR3 is CASSLTSGVKETQYF. CDR3 sequence (DNA): TGTGCTAGCAGCTTAACTAGCGGGGTAAAAGAGACCCAGTACTTC.

This clonotype was observed at least ten times. V and J are TRBV5-4 and TRBJ2-1, with 10 bases fitting TRBD1. Trimming removed 4 bases from V and 5 bases from J; junction bases left unmatched: 3. Germline lookup yields CDR1 SGHNT and CDR2 YYREEE (reference sequence). This CDR3 spans 14 amino acids. Here the CDR3 DNA reads TGTGCCAGCAGCCCGGGACAGGGGAACAATGAGCAGTTCTTC. Translation gives CASSPGQGNNEQFF. Complete variable domain (other parts from reference TRBV5-4 and TRBJ2-1): ETGVTQSPTHLIKTRGQQVTLRCSSQSGHNTVSWYQQALGQGPQFIFQYYREEENGRGNFPPRFSGLQFPNYSSELNVNALELDDSALYLCASSPGQGNNEQFFGPGTRLTVL.

This clonotype was picked up many times. V gene TRBV6-1 combines with J gene TRBJ2-7; weak D call: TRBD1 (5 bases). Germline V gives CDR1 MNHNS, CDR2 SASEGT. This CDR3 region has 13 residues. Trimming pared 2 bases from V and 2 bases from J, leaving 7 bases between. The CDR3 bases are TGTGCCAGCAGTGAACAGGACACCTACGAGCAGTACTTC. Translating it yields CASSEQDTYEQYF.

With regard to this clonotype: An end of the junction differs from the germline gene, which may be a read error. The gene calls are TRBV5-1 and TRBJ2-4, with 12 nucleotides matching TRBD1. This CDR3 is built from 16 residues. Per germline, CDR1 SGHRS and CDR2 YFSETQ. The CDR3 DNA sequence: TGCACCAGCAGCCCATTACCGGGACAGGGGGCCAATGAGCAGTACTTC. It encodes CTSSPLPGQGANEQYF.

This clonotype was found once. This sequence may be a read error, since a much larger clone differs from it by one base. CDR3 loop: CKSPVNTEAFF. CDR3 sequence (DNA): TGCAAATCCCCTGTGAACACTGAAGCTTTCTTT. This chain joins TRBV20-1 and TRBJ1-1; D call uncertain. This CDR3 spans 11 amino acids. CDR1 is DFQATT and CDR2 is SNEGSKA in the germline V gene (reference sequence).

This chain uses TRBV7-2 with TRBJ1-2; a weak D match, TRBD1 (5 bases). The germline V gene has CDR1 SGHTA and CDR2 FQGNSA. There are 14 residues in the CDR3. V was shortened by 5 bases and J by 7 bases, with 17 bases between the two germline ends. CDR3 nucleotides: TGTGCCAGCAGCACATCAGGGTTCCCACTTGGCTACACCTTC. Protein sequence: CASSTSGFPLGYTF.

This clonotype was detected many times. The chain joins TRBV20-1 to TRBJ2-7, with D hard to call. Looked up from germline, CDR1 is DFQATT and CDR2 is SNEGSKA (reference sequence). CDR3 length equals 17 residues. The germline V and J ends were trimmed by 0 bases and 6 bases, with 24 bases remaining between them. The CDR3, as DNA: TGCAGTGCTAGAGATCCCCGCCTACAGTCCCCATTACCCGAGCAGTACTTC. It is translated as CSARDPRLQSPLPEQYF.

With respect to this clonotype: A much larger clone lies one base from this, so it may be a read error. V and J are TRBV6-5 and TRBJ1-6; possible D gene TRBD1, 6 bases. This CDR3 is built from 15 residues. The germline V gene has CDR1 MNHEY and CDR2 SVGAGI. As DNA, the CDR3 is TGTGCCGGCAGCGATAGGACAGTCTATAATTCACCCCTCCACTTT. This gives the protein CAGSDRTVYNSPLHF.

This clonotype was detected many times. This sequence joins TRBV7-2 and TRBJ1-2, with 10 bases lining up with TRBD1. The CDR3 is 14 amino acids. Looked up from germline, CDR1 is SGHTA and CDR2 is FQGNSA. Trimming at V came to 1 base and at J to 6 bases, leaving 2 bases not matched to a gene. The CDR3 bases are TGTGCCAGCAGCTTAGGACAGGGGGCGGATGGCTACACCTTC. This translates into CASSLGQGADGYTF.